The T cell receptor (beta chain) under discussion was sequenced for a study of beta chain features in type 1 diabetes. The isolated RNA, all of it, was reverse transcribed, so expressed TCRB transcripts were what got sequenced. Generated by immunoSEQ multiplex PCR, the TCRdb table keeps only in-frame clones and is missing some. The sample lists about 900,000 clones; roughly 15% were seen once. The ends were cut back, 3 bases at V and 2 bases at J, with 11 bases in the middle. Germline V gene lookup returns CDR1 KGHSH and CDR2 LQKENI. The CDR3 runs to 16 residues. The V and J genes are TRBV18 and TRBJ2-6, with D hard to call. The source is a woman aged 18-29 years in good health. Input material: naive CD4+ T cells from blood. This CDR3 reads CASSPMFLPGANVLTF. CDR3 DNA: TGTGCCAGCTCACCCATGTTCTTGCCTGGGGCCAACGTCCTGACTTTC. The complete variable domain, with remaining parts taken from reference TRBV18 and TRBJ2-6, reads NAGVMQNPRHLVRRRGQEARLRCSPMKGHSHVYWYRQLPEEGLKFMVYLQKENIIDESGMPKERFSAEFPKEGPSILRIQQVVRGDSAAYFCASSPMFLPGANVLTFGAGSRLTVL.